The rows below give T cell receptor beta chains drawn from one sample of a study of T cell responses to AZD1222 COVID-19 vaccine. Some clones are missing from TCRdb's copy, which holds only in-frame ones; the method was immunoSEQ multiplex PCR. The profile covers approximately 210,000 clones, with roughly 94% appearing a single time and around 1.5% taken by the ten largest. Sequencing used peripheral blood, obtained 28 days after the second dose of the MenACWY control vaccine. The receptors stem from an adult who received the MenACWY meningococcal vaccine as a control. CDR3s include the opening cysteine and the closing phenylalanine or tryptophan. A D gene is named only where the DNA matches it firmly. Not every row has a clone size; where given, it reads once, few, many or a size class.

TGTGCCAGCAGCCCAGGGACAGTCCTTTCGGGCAATGAGCAGTTCTTC | CASSPGTVLSGNEQFF | TRBJ2-1 | - | TRBV5-8 | TRBD1
TGTGCCAGCAGCCCTGTAGTGCCGAACAATCAGCCCCAGCATTTT | CASSPVVPNNQPQHF | TRBJ1-5 | - | TRBV28 | -
TGTGCCAGCAGTTTAACAGGGATCTCCTACGAGCAGTACTTC | CASSLTGISYEQYF | TRBJ2-7 | - | TRBV28 | -
TGTGCCAGCCTACAGGGGGCGAGGGGAGCTGAAGCTTTCTTT | CASLQGARGAEAFF | TRBJ1-1 | once | TRBV6-5 | TRBD1
TGTGCCAGTAGCCCGGACAGAAGCTCCTACAATGAGCAGTTCTTC | CASSPDRSSYNEQFF | TRBJ2-1 | - | TRBV19 | -
TGTGCCAGCAGCCCATGGGACAGCTCCTACGAGCAGTACTTC | CASSPWDSSYEQYF | TRBJ2-7 | - | TRBV14 | TRBD1
TGTGCCAGCTCACCACAGGGGGATAATTCACCCCTCCACTTT | CASSPQGDNSPLHF | TRBJ1-6 | - | TRBV18 | -
TGTGCCAGCAGCTTGAGGATTAGCGGACTCTACAATGAGCAGTTCTTC | CASSLRISGLYNEQFF | TRBJ2-1 | - | TRBV5-5 | -
TGTGCCAGTAACCCCCTCGGAACAGTCCAAGAGACCCAGTACTTC | CASNPLGTVQETQYF | TRBJ2-5 | - | TRBV19 | -
TGCGCCAGCAGCGATTCCAGGGGATCAGGTACGCAGTATTTT | CASSDSRGSGTQYF | TRBJ2-3 | - | TRBV5-1 | -
TGCGCCAGCAGGTTAGGACTAGTCTTTGCCGGGGAGCTGTTTTTT | CASRLGLVFAGELFF | TRBJ2-2 | - | TRBV5-1 | TRBD2
TGCGCCAGCAGATCCGGGACTAGCGGGAGCACAGATACGCAGTATTTT | CASRSGTSGSTDTQYF | TRBJ2-3 | - | TRBV5-1 | TRBD2
TGTGCCAGCAGCGGCGAGACTGACGGGGAGCTGTTTTTT | CASSGETDGELFF | TRBJ2-2 | - | TRBV9 | -
TGTGCCAGCAGCTCCCCAGGGGTCGGTGAAAAACTGTTTTTT | CASSSPGVGEKLFF | TRBJ1-4 | - | TRBV7-9 | -
TGTGCCAGCAGCTTGGACGTCACCGAGTACACTGAAGCTTTCTTT | CASSLDVTEYTEAFF | TRBJ1-1 | - | TRBV5-6 | -
TGTGCCATCAGTGAGGACCCACGCTCTGGAAACACCATATATTTT | CAISEDPRSGNTIYF | TRBJ1-3 | - | TRBV10-3 | -
TGTGCCAGCAGCACCTCTGCGATTGGGTATGGCTACACCTTC | CASSTSAIGYGYTF | TRBJ1-2 | once | TRBV7-2 | -
TGTGCCAAAGACAGGGTCGGCGAGCAGTACTTC | CAKDRVGEQYF | TRBJ2-7 | - | TRBV24-1 | TRBD1
TGTGCCAGCAGCCGAACTAGCGGAGGAGCGGACGGGGAGCTGTTTTTT | CASSRTSGGADGELFF | TRBJ2-2 | - | TRBV11-3 | TRBD2
TGTGCCAGCAGCTTAGGGGTGGATCGGGGCTACACCTTC | CASSLGVDRGYTF | TRBJ1-2 | - | TRBV7-9 | -
TGTGCCTGGAGCCTTTTTACAGGGGCAGGAGAGCAGTACTTC | CAWSLFTGAGEQYF | TRBJ2-7 | - | TRBV30 | TRBD1
TGTGCCAGCAGCTTAGCCCCCGGGGTTAACACTGAAGCTTTCTTT | CASSLAPGVNTEAFF | TRBJ1-1 | - | TRBV7-2 | -
TGTGCCAGCAGCCGGAGGTCCGAAGCCAACCATGGCTACACCTTC | CASSRRSEANHGYTF | TRBJ1-2 | once | TRBV3-1/TRBV3-2 | -
TGCAGTGCTAGTAGGCTATACAATGAGCAGTTCTTC | CSASRLYNEQFF | TRBJ2-1 | - | TRBV20-1 | -
TGTGCCAGCAGTTACTCGGCCATACCAGATTCACCCCTCCACTTT | CASSYSAIPDSPLHF | TRBJ1-6 | - | TRBV6-5 | -
TGTGCCAGCAGTAGCGGGATGGGATTTGGTGAGCAGTTCTTC | CASSSGMGFGEQFF | TRBJ2-1 | - | TRBV6-4 | TRBD2
TGTGCCAGCAAGGTGGGGGGGGACGATGGCTACACCTTC | CASKVGGDDGYTF | TRBJ1-2 | - | TRBV27 | -
TGTGCCAGCAGCTTAGCCTCTGAAGCTTTCTTT | CASSLASEAFF | TRBJ1-1 | - | TRBV11-2 | -
TGTGCCAGCAGTTCCCCCGGGACAGATATGAACACTGAAGCTTTCTTT | CASSSPGTDMNTEAFF | TRBJ1-1 | once | TRBV28 | TRBD1
TGTGCCAGCAGCGTAGAGTTCGGGTCTGGCTACACCTTC | CASSVEFGSGYTF | TRBJ1-2 | - | TRBV9 | -
TGTGCCAGTAGTCCGAGGGGGACAGGGGGACTCAGCAATCAGCCCCAGCATTTT | CASSPRGTGGLSNQPQHF | TRBJ1-5 | - | TRBV19 | TRBD1
TGTGCCAGCAGCCAAGTAAGGAACACTATGATAGGCTACACCTTC | CASSQVRNTMIGYTF | TRBJ1-2 | - | TRBV3-1/TRBV3-2 | -
TGCGCCAGCAGCCAATCCCCGGGGCACACTGAAGCTTTCTTT | CASSQSPGHTEAFF | TRBJ1-1 | - | TRBV4-1 | -
TGTGCCAGCAGCCTAGGAGGGGGCGGTCAGCCCCAGCATTTT | CASSLGGGGQPQHF | TRBJ1-5 | - | TRBV5-5 | TRBD1
TGTGCCAGCAGGGCCGGGGGGTTAAATCAGCCCCAGCATTTT | CASRAGGLNQPQHF | TRBJ1-5 | once | TRBV28 | -
TGTGCCAGCAGCTTAAACGGCGTCAGGGGGGTTGAAGCTTTCTTT | CASSLNGVRGVEAFF | TRBJ1-1 | - | TRBV7-2 | TRBD1
TGTGCCAGCAGGCTGGCGGCGAGCACAGATACGCAGTATTTT | CASRLAASTDTQYF | TRBJ2-3 | - | TRBV2 | -
TGCGCCAGCAGCCAAGAGGGGAAGGGGGTCACAGATACGCAGTATTTT | CASSQEGKGVTDTQYF | TRBJ2-3 | - | TRBV4-1 | -
TGTGCCAGCAGCCCGCGGCAGGGAGAGCGCGAGCAGTACTTC | CASSPRQGEREQYF | TRBJ2-7 | - | TRBV7-2 | -
TGTGCCAGCAGTTTCCAGAGCGGCAATCAGCCCCAGCATTTT | CASSFQSGNQPQHF | TRBJ1-5 | - | TRBV27 | -
TGTGCCAGCAGTTTACTCCGGGGGGAGCTGTTTTTT | CASSLLRGELFF | TRBJ2-2 | - | TRBV27 | -
TGTGCCAGCAGGGGGCCCGAGCAGTACTTC | CASRGPEQYF | TRBJ2-7 | - | TRBV2 | -
TGTGCCAGCAGCGCCCAGGGGTTCGGCACTGAAGCTTTCTTT | CASSAQGFGTEAFF | TRBJ1-1 | - | TRBV7-2 | -
TGCACCAGCAGCCGTGACCGGTTCTTC | CTSSRDRFF | TRBJ2-1 | - | TRBV1 | -
TGTGCCAGCAGTGACATTGGCTACACCGGGGAGCTGTTTTTT | CASSDIGYTGELFF | TRBJ2-2 | - | TRBV25-1 | -
TGTGCCAGCAGACCTACGACAGGTTTCTATGGCTACACCTTC | CASRPTTGFYGYTF | TRBJ1-2 | - | TRBV6-5 | -
TGCGCCAGCAGCTTGACGGGTGAGGCCGGGGAGCTGTTTTTT | CASSLTGEAGELFF | TRBJ2-2 | - | TRBV5-1 | -
TGTGCCAGCAGTTACTCAGTGCCAGGGGGGGGAAACACCATATATTTT | CASSYSVPGGGNTIYF | TRBJ1-3 | - | TRBV6-5 | TRBD1
TGTGCCAGCAGTTTAGAAGGACGCAGGGATGGCTACACCTTC | CASSLEGRRDGYTF | TRBJ1-2 | - | TRBV28 | -
TGTGCCAGCAGTGAACATAGCAATCAGCCCCAGCATTTT | CASSEHSNQPQHF | TRBJ1-5 | - | TRBV6-1 | -
TGTGCCACCTCTTACAGGGAGGGTCAGCCCCAGCATTTT | CATSYREGQPQHF | TRBJ1-5 | - | TRBV15 | -